The 13 T cell receptor beta chains below come from one sample, sequenced in a study of blood T cell repertoires in COVID-19. Assay used: immunoSEQ multiplex PCR; TCRdb lists only in-frame clones, some missing. The sample gives tens of thousands of clones, around 89% of which show up once; 5% to 7% is in the top ten. The sequenced material came from peripheral blood. These receptors originate from a woman in her 70s with acute or convalescent COVID-19.

The chain couples TRBV6-5 to TRBJ1-1, with 7 bases identical to TRBD1. Trimming took 1 base from V and 3 from J; bases not matched to a gene: 8. This CDR3 contains 16 residues. Looked up from germline, CDR1 is MNHEY and CDR2 is SVGAGI. The CDR3 here is CASSYLHDRADTEAFF. The CDR3 DNA reads as TGTGCCAGCAGTTACTTGCATGACAGGGCGGACACTGAAGCTTTCTTT.

The chain has TRBV9 and TRBJ2-3; D possibly corresponds to TRBD2 (5 bases). Germline V lookup: CDR1 SGDLS, CDR2 YYNGEE. The V end lost 0 bases, the J end lost 3 bases, and 11 bases lay between the germline ends. The CDR3 extends over 15 amino acids. The CDR3 is CASSVVASPTDTQYF. CDR3 DNA: TGTGCCAGCAGCGTAGTGGCTAGCCCTACAGATACGCAGTATTTT. Using reference TRBV9 and TRBJ2-3 for the parts outside the CDR3, the full variable domain is DSGVTQTPKHLITATGQRVTLRCSPRSGDLSVYWYQQSLDQGLQFLIQYYNGEERAKGNILERFSAQQFPDLHSELNLSSLELGDSALYFCASSVVASPTDTQYFGPGTRLTVL.

The chain is built from TRBV4-1 and TRBJ2-7, with 7 bases identical to TRBD2. The CDR3 totals 15 residues. The germline CDR1 and CDR2 sequences are MGHRA and YSYEKL. V was clipped by 0 bases and J by 3 bases; unmatched bases: 5. CDR3 sequence reads: CASSQEGGSGYEQYF. The DNA for the CDR3 is TGCGCCAGCAGCCAAGAGGGAGGGTCGGGCTACGAGCAGTACTTC.

CDR3 DNA sequence: TGTGCCAGCAGCCGGGGAGAATGGGATCAGCCCCAGCATTTT. Translating it yields CASSRGEWDQPQHF. The chain has TRBV6-2 or TRBV6-3 and TRBJ1-5; no reliable D call. Germline loops: CDR1 MNHEY, CDR2 SVGEGT. The CDR3 is 14 amino acids. V was pared by 6 bases and J by 5 bases, with 14 bases between.

This chain uses TRBV10-3 with TRBJ1-1; 9 bases map to TRBD1. The CDR3 loop spans 18 amino acids. Germline loops: CDR1 ENHRY, CDR2 SYGVKD. V was pared by 3 bases and J by 4 bases, with 15 bases of the junction left unmatched. The CDR3 DNA follows: TGTGCCATCAGTGACCCCTGGGGGACAGGGCGTTTAGGCACTGAAGCTTTCTTT. It translates to CAISDPWGTGRLGTEAFF.

This sequence joins TRBV28 and TRBJ2-7; D may be TRBD1 (6 bases). This CDR3 has 13 amino acids. Germline loops: CDR1 MDHEN, CDR2 SYDVKM. V lost 7 bases to trimming and J lost 9 bases, with 19 bases between them. This CDR3 reads CASNFYRQAVQYF. CDR3 coding DNA: TGTGCCAGCAACTTTTACCGACAGGCAGTGCAGTACTTC.

The rearrangement uses TRBV27 and TRBJ1-1; D perhaps matches TRBD1 (5 bases). Looked up from germline, CDR1 is MNHEY and CDR2 is SMNVEV (reference sequence). Trimming took off 2 bases at V and 1 base at J, with 8 bases between the two ends. The CDR3 has 14 amino acids. The CDR3 here is CASSLQGGNTEAFF. In DNA form, the CDR3 reads TGTGCCAGCAGTTTACAGGGAGGGAACACTGAAGCTTTCTTT.

The J gene is TRBJ2-7, the V gene TRBV19; the D gene is possibly TRBD2 (6 bases). V shed 0 bases and J shed 3 bases, with 12 bases lying between them. Germline V CDR1 and CDR2: LNHDA, SQIVND (reference sequence). CDR3 size: 15 residues. CDR3 nucleotides: TGTGCCAGTAGTATAGATATTTTCGGGGGCTACGAGCAGTACTTC. Translated: CASSIDIFGGYEQYF.

V gene TRBV9 combines with J gene TRBJ1-1; D is unresolved. Germline V lookup: CDR1 SGDLS, CDR2 YYNGEE. Trimming removed 0 bases at V and 5 bases at J, with 8 bases between. The CDR3 is 13 residues long. The CDR3, as DNA: TGTGCCAGCAGCGTAGACCTATTTACTGAAGCTTTCTTT. It specifies CASSVDLFTEAFF.

This chain links TRBV5-5 with TRBJ1-1; 8 bases align to TRBD1. The CDR3 consists of 16 residues. Germline V gene lookup returns CDR1 SGHKS and CDR2 YYEKEE (reference sequence). V shed 8 bases, J shed 4 bases, and the junction held 16 bases outside the gene matches. Here the CDR3 reads CASFYGQGPFGTEAFF. The CDR3 nucleotides read TGTGCCAGTTTTTACGGACAGGGACCCTTCGGCACTGAAGCTTTCTTT.

This clone was detected only once. The rearrangement links TRBV5-1 to TRBJ1-2; possibly TRBD1 for D (5 bases). Germline V gives CDR1 SGHRS, CDR2 YFSETQ. V dropped 0 bases and J dropped 2 bases, with 11 bases sitting between them. The CDR3 has 15 amino acids. This chain's CDR3 is CASSLGWQGNYGYTF. The CDR3 bases are TGCGCCAGCAGCTTGGGTTGGCAGGGAAACTATGGCTACACCTTC.

The V call is TRBV28, the J call TRBJ1-4, with D possibly TRBD1 on 5 matching bases. This CDR3 contains 15 residues. The germline V gene encodes CDR1 MDHEN and CDR2 SYDVKM. V was shortened by 2 bases and J by 3 bases, with 10 bases between the two germline ends. The CDR3 reads CASSLIGDSNEKLFF. For the CDR3, the DNA is TGTGCCAGCAGTTTAATCGGGGACTCTAATGAAAAACTGTTTTTT.

CDR3 sequence (DNA): TGTGCCAGCAGTAAACCCGGGACAGCCGCCTACGAGCAGTACTTC. This sequence encodes CASSKPGTAAYEQYF. This sequence joins TRBV28 and TRBJ2-7, with 7 bases matching TRBD1. V was pared by 5 bases and J by 2 bases, with 9 bases of the junction left unmatched. The CDR3 has 15 residues. Germline V gene lookup returns CDR1 MDHEN and CDR2 SYDVKM.